Below, 22 T cell receptor beta chains from the same sample are listed, as sequenced in a study of T cell responses to AZD1222 COVID-19 vaccine. Sequencing was performed with immunoSEQ multiplex PCR; in TCRdb, only in-frame clones are kept and a portion is missing. The sample has 45,000 to 55,000 clones, about 86% seen once; the top ten hold 10%. This specimen consisted of peripheral blood, obtained on day 0 of AZD1222 vaccination. The source is an adult in good health.

V and J are TRBV28 and TRBJ1-6; D gene ambiguous. The CDR3 loop spans 15 amino acids. Germline CDR1 reads MDHEN; CDR2 reads SYDVKM. The ends were cut back, 3 bases at V and 0 bases at J, with 6 bases in the middle. CDR3 loop: CASSFRVSYNSPLHF. CDR3 bases: TGTGCCAGCAGTTTTAGGGTCTCCTATAATTCACCCCTCCACTTT.

The rearrangement uses TRBV5-1 and TRBJ2-1; TRBD2 aligns across 13 bases. V trimming: 4 bases; J trimming: 5 bases; junction bases outside the gene matches: 6. CDR1 and CDR2 from the germline V gene are SGHRS and YFSETQ. The CDR3 is 16 amino acids. Here the CDR3 DNA reads TGCGCCAGCAGCACAGGACTAGCGGGAGACGACAATGAGCAGTTCTTC. Encoded protein: CASSTGLAGDDNEQFF.

This rearrangement joins TRBV5-1 to TRBJ2-1, with 8 bases lining up with TRBD2. Trimming at V came to 3 bases and at J to 5 bases, leaving 16 bases not matched to a gene. The CDR3 covers 18 residues. Germline V CDR1 and CDR2: SGHRS, YFSETQ. The CDR3 sequence is CASSSPRTSPSKNNEQFF. The DNA for the CDR3 is TGCGCCAGCAGCTCCCCCAGGACTAGCCCCTCGAAGAACAATGAGCAGTTCTTC.

CDR3 nucleotides: TGTGCCAGCAGTCCCAATAAGATCTACGAGCAGTACTTC. Its translation is CASSPNKIYEQYF. The chain is built from TRBV7-2 and TRBJ2-7, with unresolved D. Trimming removed 6 bases at V and 3 bases at J, with 12 bases between. The CDR3 sequence is 13 residues long. CDR1 is SGHTA and CDR2 is FQGNSA in the germline V gene.

CDR3 protein: CASTGQGASEKLFF. DNA for the CDR3: TGCGCCAGCACGGGACAGGGGGCTTCGGAAAAACTGTTTTTT. The chain is built from TRBV10-2 and TRBJ1-4; 12 bases align to TRBD1. Trimming took 7 bases from V and 8 from J; bases not matched to a gene: 5. The CDR3 runs 14 residues. CDR1 is WSHSY, CDR2 SAAADI, per germline.

This clone was counted once. This sequence joins TRBV7-2 and TRBJ2-5; 7 bases map to TRBD1. V gave up 5 bases and J gave up 5 bases; unmatched junction bases: 14. In germline, CDR1 is SGHTA, CDR2 FQGNSA. The CDR3 loop spans 16 amino acids. CDR3 in amino acids: CASSRPPNRGGETQYF. The CDR3 bases are TGTGCCAGCAGCCGCCCCCCGAACAGGGGCGGGGAGACCCAGTACTTC. The full variable domain, completed using reference TRBV7-2 and TRBJ2-5, is GAGVSQSPSNKVTEKGKDVELRCDPISGHTALYWYRQSLGQGLEFLIYFQGNSAPDKSGLPSDRFSAERTGGSVSTLTIQRTQQEDSAVYLCASSRPPNRGGETQYFGPGTRLLVL.

The sample holds a few counts of this clone. The chain has TRBV6-4 and TRBJ1-5, with D unresolved. Trimming pared 0 bases from V and 5 bases from J, leaving 20 bases between. CDR1 and CDR2 (germline): MRHNA, SNTAGT. The CDR3 is 18 residues long. The CDR3 is CASSDSNRGKAPDQPQHF. The CDR3 DNA follows: TGTGCCAGCAGTGACTCCAACAGAGGGAAGGCCCCTGATCAGCCCCAGCATTTT.

The rearrangement links TRBV6-5 to TRBJ1-4, with 7 bases identical to TRBD1. CDR1 and CDR2 (germline): MNHEY, SVGAGI. V lost 2 bases to trimming and J lost 7 bases; unmatched junction nucleotides: 7. This CDR3 comprises 15 residues. The CDR3 here is CASSYGNRGGEKLFF. The CDR3 region has the DNA TGTGCCAGCAGTTACGGAAACAGGGGCGGTGAAAAACTGTTTTTT.

The chain combines TRBV9 with TRBJ1-6; D remains ambiguous. The V gene's germline CDR1 is SGDLS and CDR2 YYNGEE. The CDR3 has 13 amino acids. Trimming stripped 0 bases from V and 7 bases from J, with 5 bases between. CDR3 sequence: CASSVEVNSPLHF. The CDR3 DNA sequence: TGTGCCAGCAGCGTAGAAGTCAATTCACCCCTCCACTTT.

V is TRBV7-2 and J is TRBJ2-7; unclear D gene. V lost 6 bases and J lost 2, with 14 bases in between. The germline CDR1 and CDR2 sequences are SGHTA and FQGNSA. CDR3 length equals 14 residues. The CDR3 DNA is TGTGCCAGCAGGTCAGCTACTCCGCCCTACGAGCAGTACTTC. Translated, it gives CASRSATPPYEQYF.

CDR3 nucleotides: TGCGCCAGCAGCCAAGGGCCGGGACTGGGGAAGGATACGCAGTATTTT. It encodes CASSQGPGLGKDTQYF. The rearrangement uses TRBV4-3 and TRBJ2-3, with a possible D match to TRBD2 (6 bases). CDR3 length equals 16 residues. The ends were cut back, 1 base at V and 6 bases at J, with 17 bases in the middle. Germline V gene lookup returns CDR1 LGHNA and CDR2 YSLEER.

The chain carries TRBV7-2 and TRBJ2-2; D is perhaps TRBD1 (5 bases). Trimming took 2 bases from V and 4 from J, leaving 8 bases between them. The CDR3 totals 14 residues. Germline CDR1 is SGHTA and CDR2 is FQGNSA. The CDR3 coding sequence is TGTGCCAGCAGCTTACAGGGCGCCACCGGGGAGCTGTTTTTT. This translates into CASSLQGATGELFF.

The chain has TRBV19 and TRBJ2-6; D is perhaps TRBD2 (6 bases). V dropped 7 bases and J dropped 2 bases, with 15 bases sitting between them. CDR1 and CDR2 from the germline V gene are LNHDA and SQIVND (reference sequence). CDR3 size: 16 residues. CDR3 region: CASTRVGGTGANVLTF. The CDR3 DNA sequence: TGTGCCAGTACCCGGGTGGGGGGTACTGGGGCCAACGTCCTGACTTTC.

The rearrangement joins TRBV3-1 (or the pseudogene TRBV3-2) to TRBJ1-2; 7 bases map to TRBD1. J gave up 4 bases and V 4 bases, and 9 bases lay outside the gene matches. Germline CDR1 reads LGHDT; CDR2 reads YNNKEL (reference sequence). There are 15 residues in the CDR3. This CDR3 reads CASSPSDRLGYGYTF. The CDR3 nucleotides read TGTGCCAGCAGCCCGTCGGACAGGCTCGGCTATGGCTACACCTTC.

The chain uses TRBV27 and TRBJ2-3, with unresolved D. Trimming stripped 5 bases from V and 5 bases from J, with 11 bases between. CDR3 length: 13 amino acids. CDR1 and CDR2 (germline): MNHEY, SMNVEV (reference sequence). Here the CDR3 reads CASSNLPRDTQYF. CDR3 DNA sequence: TGTGCCAGCAGTAACCTACCGCGAGATACGCAGTATTTT.

This clone has more than one count but fewer than ten. The same CDR3 is also encoded by other DNA sequences in this sample. The chain carries TRBV18 and TRBJ2-5, with 12 bases matching TRBD1. The CDR3 sequence is 14 residues long. The V gene's germline CDR1 is KGHSH and CDR2 LQKENI. Trimming removed 6 bases from V and 5 bases from J; junction bases left unmatched: 4. Here the CDR3 DNA reads TGTGCCAGCTCGCAGGGACAGGGGGCGGAGACCCAGTACTTC. Its protein product is CASSQGQGAETQYF.

A single count supports this clone. The chain has TRBV6-4 and TRBJ2-3; no firm D call. Per germline, CDR1 MRHNA and CDR2 SNTAGT. This CDR3 is built from 12 residues. Trimming removed 0 bases from V and 5 bases from J, with 3 bases in between. The CDR3 here is CASSDSGDTQYF. For the CDR3, the DNA is TGTGCCAGCAGTGACTCGGGAGATACGCAGTATTTT.

This clone turned up a few times. The chain joins TRBV6-5 to TRBJ1-3, with D perhaps TRBD1 (5 bases). The V end was cut by 6 bases, the J end by 4 bases, with 16 bases between. The CDR3 length is 15 residues. Germline lookup yields CDR1 MNHEY and CDR2 SVGAGI. The CDR3 nucleotides read TGTGCCAGCAGCTTCACAGGTACCACCGGAAACACCATATATTTT. It translates to CASSFTGTTGNTIYF.

This clone was found a few times. V is TRBV20-1 and J is TRBJ1-1; no clear D gene. V shed 6 bases and J shed 3 bases, with 8 bases lying between them. Germline-derived CDR1 and CDR2 are DFQATT and SNEGSKA (reference sequence). This CDR3 is 11 amino acids long. CDR3 in amino acids: CSACPHTEAFF. In DNA form, the CDR3 reads TGCAGTGCCTGCCCTCACACTGAAGCTTTCTTT.

The chain recombines TRBV28 with TRBJ1-2; D may be TRBD1 (5 bases). V was clipped by 5 bases and J by 4 bases, with 17 bases between them. The germline V gene encodes CDR1 MDHEN and CDR2 SYDVKM. The CDR3 runs to 15 residues. This chain's CDR3 is CASSAGGELLYGYTF. The CDR3 DNA sequence: TGTGCCAGCAGTGCCGGGGGGGAACTTCTCTATGGCTACACCTTC.

The chain has TRBV6-1 and TRBJ2-1; 7 bases are shared with TRBD1. After removal of 2 bases from V and 8 bases from J, the junction contained 9 bases not matched to a gene. Germline loops: CDR1 MNHNS, CDR2 SASEGT. The CDR3 contains 15 residues. In DNA, the CDR3 is TGTGCCAGCAGTGAAAGGACAGGCTCCATGGATGAGCAGTTCTTC. This translates into CASSERTGSMDEQFF.

The chain recombines TRBV7-6 with TRBJ1-1; perhaps TRBD1 as D (6 bases). V gave up 2 bases and J gave up 4 bases, with 17 bases separating them. The CDR3 sequence is 16 residues long. CDR1 is SGHVS and CDR2 is FNYEAQ in the germline V gene. The CDR3: CASSLRGVPGGTEAFF. As DNA, the CDR3 is TGTGCCAGCAGCTTAAGGGGGGTCCCCGGGGGCACTGAAGCTTTCTTT.